The 3 T cell receptor beta chains below all came from one sample that was sequenced in a study of post-analysis software for immune sequencing data. Findings and caveats of the study: About 5 TRBV segments appeared more often in patients than in controls, and TRBV5-6, TRBV5-1 and TRBV20-1 were among these.

These receptors' antigens are unknown. The TCR beta cDNA libraries contained unique molecular identifiers. One entry per CDR3 protein results from TCRdb running MiXCR on the PCR reads. In the table there are about 260,000 distinct CDR3 sequences, about 38% of which are singletons. Sequenced: blood. All receptors come from a girl under 18 with multiple sclerosis.

This clonotype was detected many times. The genes are TRBV20-1 and TRBJ2-4; D possibly uses TRBD1 or TRBD2 (5 bases each). Germline V gene sequence: CDR1 DFQATT, CDR2 SNEGSKA (reference sequence). Trimming pared 0 bases from V and 1 base from J, leaving 19 bases between. The CDR3 runs 18 residues. The CDR3 bases are TGCAGTGCTAGAGATATTGGGCAGGGACGGAGGGCCAAAAACATTCAGTACTTC. This gives the protein CSARDIGQGRRAKNIQYF.

This clonotype came up once. A much larger clonotype is one base distant, so this may be a read error. The chain combines TRBV10-3 with TRBJ2-5; 10 bases match TRBD2. The DNA end is a closer match to TRBJ2-1, so the J assignment may be wrong. The CDR3 is 16 residues long. The germline V gene encodes CDR1 ENHRY and CDR2 SYGVKD. CDR3 sequence: CAISPAGGALQETQFF. The CDR3 DNA is TGTGCCATCAGCCCAGCGGGAGGGGCGTTACAAGAGACCCAGTTCTTC.

In its sample, this clonotype was seen many times. The gene calls are TRBV7-2 and TRBJ2-7; 7 positions match TRBD2. The germline V gene has CDR1 SGHTA and CDR2 FQGNSA. With 5 bases clipped from V and 3 bases from J, the junction kept 7 bases outside the gene matches. The CDR3 loop spans 14 amino acids. The CDR3 reads CASSPSGTNYEQYF. CDR3 sequence (DNA): TGTGCCAGCAGCCCCTCCGGGACTAACTACGAGCAGTACTTC. The full variable domain, its missing parts supplied by reference TRBV7-2 and TRBJ2-7, is GAGVSQSPSNKVTEKGKDVELRCDPISGHTALYWYRQSLGQGLEFLIYFQGNSAPDKSGLPSDRFSAERTGGSVSTLTIQRTQQEDSAVYLCASSPSGTNYEQYFGPGTRLTVT.